This T cell receptor (beta chain) was found in a study of cytomegalovirus exposure and HLA in healthy donors. Overall study findings and caveats: Researchers left out some V segments, among them TRBV6-2 and TRBV6-3, as indistinguishable. It is likely that the observed cluster of highly shared sequence variants was a sequencing artifact.

V shed 5 bases and J shed 2 bases, with 10 bases lying between them. This CDR3 region has 15 residues. CDR1 is SGHTA and CDR2 is FQGTGA in the germline V gene. In the PCR, 60 Vbeta and 13 Jbeta primers were used. Assay used: immunoSEQ multiplex PCR; TCRdb lists only in-frame clones, some missing. This table holds roughly 200,000 clones, about three quarters found once. Note on this clone: Its antigen is currently unknown.

Donors counted as nominally healthy when sampled, yet unrecorded immune exposures were likely. Material for sequencing was PBMCs. The source of this sequence is a woman aged 55-69 years in good health and CMV-seropositive. The J gene is TRBJ2-6, the V gene TRBV7-3; D remains ambiguous. This CDR3 is CASSMLTPGANVLTF. Here the CDR3 DNA reads TGTGCCAGCAGCATGCTAACCCCTGGGGCCAACGTCCTGACTTTC.